These T cell receptor beta chains were read from a single sample in a study of OX40 agonist ivuxolimab in advanced cancers. Measured with immunoSEQ multiplex PCR; TCRdb has only the in-frame clones, and not every one. This sample has about 75,000 clones, with around 83% found just once. Sequencing was performed on CD4+ or CD8+ T cells sorted from blood, taken in a trial of the OX40 agonist ivuxolimab. These receptors were taken from an adult with an advanced solid tumor such as melanoma, head and neck, liver or kidney cancer. Each CDR3 is given without its conserved first and last residue. Each record gives: V gene, CDR3 protein.

TRBV6-4	ASSKEETGELF
TRBV19	ASSIRLAAWDWTGELF
TRBV18	ASSPRSSSYNEQF
TRBV29-1	SATRRLLNDEQF
TRBV30	AWMGGGEKLF
TRBV27	ASSYMGSYNEQF
TRBV7-3	ASSWGSGRANEQF
TRBV11-2	ASSLGQFFPGPQH
TRBV11-1	ASSFGQSYNEQF
TRBV28	ASSTAGTINEQF
TRBV10-1	ASSESSPGLAGVSNEQF
TRBV30	AWSGGDGTEAF
TRBV5-1	ASSLVRETQY
TRBV19	ASSIRVGSPAYSSTDTQY
TRBV2	ASRATGVLQPQH
TRBV6-5	ASSYVGHEQF
TRBV7-2	ASSPGGHTEAF
TRBV5-1	ASSPGTAGAYEQY
TRBV30	AWSHGYEQY
TRBV5-1	ASSRQGRDEQY
TRBV7-2	ASSFGQITYEQY
TRBV7-9	ASSVNTEAF
TRBV10-2	ASSDHPQGAKNIQY
TRBV29-1	SVSNTDTQY
TRBV6-5	ASSFRSRDTGELF
TRBV6-1	ASNYRDSPLH
TRBV5-4	ASSLDPVSNSPLH
TRBV5-1	ASSLEAREGEQY
TRBV19	ATNNPAHTEAF
TRBV5-1	ASSAILGGRNYGYT
TRBV6-6	ASSRQVSYEQY
TRBV6-1	ASSLYEQY
TRBV19	ASSRLAGGTEEQY
TRBV11-2	ASSLLDRLSSGANVLT
TRBV4-2	ASSQEKGAGGRYEQY
TRBV5-1	ASSSGPGTVYGYT
TRBV5-1	ASSWGQENSPLH
TRBV19	ASRRGSTDTQY
TRBV30	AGGEVEAF
TRBV7-8	ASSSRTSGGSGEQY
TRBV19	ASRKGEARPQH
TRBV5-1	ASSLWQGGETQY
TRBV28	ASSSQTGMSNQPQH
TRBV5-4	ASSLAALRYNEQF
TRBV6-5	ASRPHGGGKNTQY
TRBV27	ASREDRVNNSPLH
TRBV6-6	ASSGTLPTQY
TRBV6-6	ASTRDRTYEQY
TRBV2	ASSIGLAGGNEQY
TRBV7-3	ASSPTGTGNEQF
TRBV18	ASSPSEETQY
TRBV25-1	ASSESRYYT
TRBV5-6	ASSLEAGRTSYT
TRBV1	TSSPFGPQH
TRBV5-6	ASSEVGATDTQY